These 32 T cell receptor beta chains share one sample of origin, sequenced in a study of shared clonotypes between healthy human individuals. The method was immunoSEQ multiplex PCR; TCRdb's version includes in-frame clones alone and lacks a portion of them. This table has 2 million to 3 million clones, roughly 93% appearing once. Source material: naive CD4+ T cells from PBMCs. Subset of the sample: CD45RA+ positively selected. The receptors were gathered from a man younger than 35 in good health. Some clones in this sample may be carry-over from other donors' samples.

V is TRBV5-1 and J is TRBJ1-1, with D perhaps matching TRBD1 (5 bases). Trimming took off 4 bases at V and 0 bases at J, with 13 bases between the two ends. The CDR3 is made up of 15 amino acids. CDR1 and CDR2 (germline): SGHRS, YFSETQ. CDR3 sequence (DNA): TGCGCCAGCAGCCCGGGACCCGGTATGAACACTGAAGCTTTCTTT. Translating gives CASSPGPGMNTEAFF.

The chain couples TRBV11-2 to TRBJ2-1; D not certain. Germline loops: CDR1 SGHAT, CDR2 FQNNGV. Trimming removed 4 bases at V and 0 bases at J, with 4 bases between. The CDR3 length is 13 residues. The CDR3: CASSSFSYNEQFF. CDR3 nucleotides: TGTGCCAGCAGCTCATTCTCCTACAATGAGCAGTTCTTC.

As regards this clone: Other DNA sequences in the sample encode the same CDR3. The chain combines TRBV29-1 with TRBJ1-5; TRBD1 is a possible D gene (5 bases). This CDR3 region has 12 residues. V lost 4 bases and J lost 5, with 9 bases in between. Germline-derived CDR1 and CDR2 are SQVTM and ANQGSEA. CDR3 bases: TGCAGCGTTGGGGACGGCGATCAGCCCCAGCATTTT. It encodes CSVGDGDQPQHF.

V is TRBV6-6 and J is TRBJ1-1, with TRBD1 as a possible D gene (6 bases). Germline CDR1 is MNHNY and CDR2 is SVGAGI (reference sequence). The CDR3 spans 14 residues. V lost 2 bases and J lost 5, with 12 bases in between. The CDR3 loop is CASSYEQGRTEAFF. CDR3 DNA sequence: TGTGCCAGCAGTTACGAACAGGGTCGAACTGAAGCTTTCTTT.

This chain connects TRBV5-1 to TRBJ2-2, with 7 bases that match TRBD1. Trimming took 4 bases from V and 7 from J; bases not matched to a gene: 4. The CDR3 spans 13 residues. Germline V gives CDR1 SGHRS, CDR2 YFSETQ. The CDR3 nucleotides are TGCGCCAGCAGCACCGACAGGGACGGGGAGCTGTTTTTT. It translates to CASSTDRDGELFF. Looking up the rest from reference TRBV5-1 and TRBJ2-2 gives the full variable domain: KAGVTQTPRYLIKTRGQQVTLSCSPISGHRSVSWYQQTPGQGLQFLFEYFSETQRNKGNFPGRFSGRQFSNSRSEMNVSTLELGDSALYLCASSTDRDGELFFGEGSRLTVL.

The chain carries TRBV28 and TRBJ2-2; a weak D match, TRBD1 (5 bases). CDR3 length: 15 residues. From germline, CDR1 is MDHEN and CDR2 SYDVKM. Deletions cut 5 bases from V and 4 bases from J, with 14 bases between. CDR3 sequence: CASSPARRGTGELFF. The CDR3 nucleotides read TGTGCCAGCAGTCCAGCTAGAAGGGGCACCGGGGAGCTGTTTTTT.

This clone was seen a handful of times. For the CDR3, the DNA is TGTGCCAGCAGGGAGCCTGGAGCTTTCTTT. Residues: CASREPGAFF. The chain links TRBV5-6 to TRBJ1-1; D gene ambiguous. The CDR3 has 10 residues. Germline V CDR1 and CDR2: SGHDT, YYEEEE. V gave up 5 bases and J gave up 10 bases, with 9 bases separating them.

Turning to this clone: This specimen includes other DNA sequences encoding the same CDR3. This chain connects TRBV7-9 to TRBJ1-2, with D possibly TRBD1 on 6 matching bases. The V end was cut by 1 base, the J end by 7 bases, with 10 bases between. Germline V gene data show CDR1 as SEHNR and CDR2 as FQNEAQ (reference sequence). This CDR3 spans 13 amino acids. The CDR3 DNA reads TGTGCCAGCAGCTTAGAGGGGGGAGGTGGCTACACCTTC. Translated: CASSLEGGGGYTF.

This sequence joins TRBV9 and TRBJ2-3; possible D gene TRBD2, 6 bases. Deletions cut 4 bases from V and 6 bases from J, with 18 bases between. The V gene's germline CDR1 is SGDLS and CDR2 YYNGEE. CDR3 length equals 15 residues. The CDR3 DNA sequence: TGTGCCAGCAGCCCCATCGTAGCGGCCCCCGATACGCAGTATTTT. Residues: CASSPIVAAPDTQYF.

This sequence joins TRBV10-2 and TRBJ2-5; 9 bases are a match to TRBD1. V was pared by 1 base and J by 4 bases, with 7 bases of the junction left unmatched. The CDR3 runs to 16 residues. Per the germline V gene, CDR1 is WSHSY and CDR2 is SAAADI. CDR3 in DNA: TGCGCCAGCAGTGAGTTCAAGGACAGGGGAGGAGAGACCCAGTACTTC. It codes for CASSEFKDRGGETQYF.

This chain's CDR3 is CSALWRKRSQETQYF. The CDR3 coding sequence is TGCAGCGCCCTCTGGCGTAAGCGGAGCCAAGAGACCCAGTACTTC. The rearrangement joins TRBV29-1 to TRBJ2-5, with D possibly matching TRBD2 (5 bases). The CDR3 is made up of 15 amino acids. Looked up from germline, CDR1 is SQVTM and CDR2 is ANQGSEA. Trimming cost V 7 bases and J 1 base, with 19 bases left between them.

The rearrangement joins TRBV16 to TRBJ2-1, with TRBD2 identical over 8 bases. The V segment lost 4 bases and the J segment 10 bases; nucleotides outside the gene matches: 15. Germline values: CDR1 KGHSY, CDR2 FQNENV. The CDR3 covers 16 residues. The CDR3, as DNA: TGTGCCAGCAGCCCCTTCCGCGGGCGGGAGGCCAACGAGCAGTTCTTC. Its protein product is CASSPFRGREANEQFF.

The chain couples TRBV2 to TRBJ1-3; no clear D. V dropped 5 bases and J dropped 1 base, with 9 bases sitting between them. Germline assignment: CDR1 SNHLY and CDR2 FYNNEI. CDR3 length: 14 residues. This CDR3 reads CASSRQSSGNTIYF. The CDR3 DNA is TGTGCCAGCAGTCGCCAGTCTTCTGGAAACACCATATATTTT.

The rearrangement links TRBV7-2 to TRBJ2-5; D might be TRBD1 (5 bases). The end of the DNA is better explained by TRBJ2-7, so the J call may be wrong. CDR3 length: 15 residues. CDR1 and CDR2 (germline): SGHTA, FQGNSA. This chain's CDR3 is CASIKGSLSSYEQYF. The CDR3 coding sequence is TGTGCCAGCATTAAGGGGTCCCTATCCTCCTACGAGCAGTACTTC.

V gene TRBV2 combines with J gene TRBJ2-5; D could derive from TRBD1 or TRBD2 (5 bases each). The CDR3 covers 14 residues. Germline V lookup: CDR1 SNHLY, CDR2 FYNNEI. Trimming took 1 base from V and 5 from J, leaving 11 bases between them. The CDR3 reads CASSEVGGRETQYF. The CDR3, as DNA: TGTGCCAGCAGTGAAGTTGGGGGTCGGGAGACCCAGTACTTC.

The chain joins TRBV28 to TRBJ2-5; D ambiguous. Trimming took off 5 bases at V and 5 bases at J, with 9 bases between the two ends. The CDR3 has 12 amino acids. Germline assignment: CDR1 MDHEN and CDR2 SYDVKM. The CDR3 coding sequence is TGTGCCAGCAGTCGAAATACCGAGACCCAGTACTTC. This codes for CASSRNTETQYF.

This chain uses TRBV11-2 with TRBJ2-1; D uncertain. The CDR3 extends over 14 amino acids. CDR1 and CDR2 from the germline V gene are SGHAT and FQNNGV. V was trimmed by 5 bases and J by 6 bases, leaving 14 bases between them. CDR3 nucleotides: TGTGCCAGCAGCCCAAGATTTGGACCCAATGAGCAGTTCTTC. This translates into CASSPRFGPNEQFF.

Notes on this clone: The sample carries other DNA sequences with the same CDR3. J is TRBJ1-2 and V is TRBV27, with a tentative D call TRBD1 (6 bases). The CDR3 sequence is 14 residues long. CDR1 and CDR2 from the germline V gene are MNHEY and SMNVEV (reference sequence). Trimming left V 6 bases short and J 2 bases short, with 13 bases between. The CDR3 sequence is CASRPTGINYGYTF. Written as DNA, the CDR3 is TGTGCCAGCAGACCCACAGGGATCAACTATGGCTACACCTTC.

This clone has only one observation. V is TRBV4-1 and J is TRBJ2-1; D remains unclear. This CDR3 has 17 residues. CDR1 and CDR2 from the germline V gene are MGHRA and YSYEKL. The V and J ends lost 0 bases and 7 bases respectively, with 19 bases between them. The DNA of the CDR3 is TGCGCCAGCAGCCAAGATGGCATCCCAAGGCCCTTTAATGAGCAGTTCTTC. This encodes CASSQDGIPRPFNEQFF.

With regard to this clone: Other DNA sequences in this sample translate to the same CDR3. The chain is built from TRBV18 and TRBJ1-1; D is undetermined. V was clipped by 3 bases and J by 0 bases, with 8 bases between them. The CDR3 loop spans 14 amino acids. Germline assignment: CDR1 KGHSH and CDR2 LQKENI. Here the CDR3 reads CASSPGHLNTEAFF. The CDR3 nucleotides read TGTGCCAGCTCACCTGGCCACTTGAACACTGAAGCTTTCTTT.

The chain is built from TRBV6-4 and TRBJ1-1, with D possibly being TRBD1 (5 bases). V was trimmed by 6 bases and J by 6 bases, leaving 20 bases between them. From germline, CDR1 is MRHNA and CDR2 SNTAGT. The CDR3 loop spans 15 amino acids. The CDR3 spells CASRPSPTARAEAFF. The CDR3 nucleotides read TGTGCCAGCAGACCTTCACCGACAGCGAGGGCTGAAGCTTTCTTT.

This clone was counted once. CDR3 in DNA: TGCGCCAGCAGCCAAGAAAAGAGCGGGGCAGCGCAGTATTTT. Its protein product is CASSQEKSGAAQYF. V gene TRBV4-3 combines with J gene TRBJ2-3; 7 bases map to TRBD2. This CDR3 spans 14 amino acids. J gave up 10 bases and V 0 bases, and 7 bases lay outside the gene matches. The germline V gene encodes CDR1 LGHNA and CDR2 YSLEER.

This clone showed up just a few times. This same CDR3 is encoded by further DNA sequences in the sample. The chain links TRBV5-4 to TRBJ2-1; D unclear. The CDR3 is made up of 12 amino acids. Germline CDR1 reads SGHNT; CDR2 reads YYREEE (reference sequence). V gave up 4 bases and J gave up 3 bases, with 5 bases separating them. The CDR3 region is CASSVDYNEQFF. The CDR3 DNA reads TGTGCCAGCAGCGTAGACTACAATGAGCAGTTCTTC.

The chain couples TRBV28 to TRBJ2-3; perhaps TRBD2 as D (6 bases). The germline V gene has CDR1 MDHEN and CDR2 SYDVKM. CDR3 length: 15 residues. V dropped 6 bases and J dropped 3 bases, with 16 bases sitting between them. CDR3 nucleotides: TGTGCCAGCAGCCTACGGGGGATAAGGACAGATACGCAGTATTTT. It yields the protein CASSLRGIRTDTQYF.

The chain employs TRBV4-1 and TRBJ2-7; 10 bases are a match to TRBD1. The V gene end was trimmed by 4 bases and the J gene end by 3 bases; junction bases not matched to a gene: 6. The CDR3 spans 15 residues. The germline gives CDR1 MGHRA, CDR2 YSYEKL. As DNA, the CDR3 is TGCGCCAGCAGCCGACCGGGACAGGGGATCTACGAGCAGTACTTC. This codes for CASSRPGQGIYEQYF.

The chain combines TRBV6-1 with TRBJ2-1; perhaps TRBD2 as D (5 bases). V lost 2 bases, J lost 8 bases, and 7 bases lay in between. The CDR3 is made up of 12 amino acids. CDR1 and CDR2 (germline): MNHNS, SASEGT. The CDR3 protein is CASSEKGDEQFF. The DNA for the CDR3 is TGTGCCAGCAGTGAAAAGGGAGATGAGCAGTTCTTC.

About this clone itself: Other DNA sequences in the same sample also yield this CDR3. The J gene is TRBJ2-1, the V gene TRBV30; TRBD2 is a possible D gene (6 bases). Germline CDR1 and CDR2: GTSNPN and SVGIG (reference sequence). The germline V and J ends were trimmed by 0 bases and 2 bases, with 8 bases remaining between them. The CDR3 spans 14 residues. In DNA form, the CDR3 reads TGTGCCTGGAGTGTGGGGGGAACCTACAATGAGCAGTTCTTC. Translated: CAWSVGGTYNEQFF. Complete variable domain (other parts from reference TRBV30 and TRBJ2-1): SQTIHQWPATLVQPVGSPLSLECTVEGTSNPNLYWYRQAAGRGLQLLFYSVGIGQISSEVPQNLSASRPQDRQFILSSKKLLLSDSGFYLCAWSVGGTYNEQFFGPGTRLTVL.

The rearrangement joins TRBV5-1 to TRBJ1-1, with D possibly matching TRBD1 (6 bases). This CDR3 has 15 amino acids. The germline gives CDR1 SGHRS, CDR2 YFSETQ. Trimming removed 2 bases at V and 1 base at J, with 12 bases between. The CDR3 DNA reads TGCGCCAGCAGCTTTCGGGGGGCGGAGAACACTGAAGCTTTCTTT. Residues: CASSFRGAENTEAFF.

V and J are TRBV5-4 and TRBJ2-7, with 7 nucleotides matching TRBD1. V trimming: 1 base; J trimming: 2 bases; junction bases outside the gene matches: 9. The CDR3 loop spans 16 amino acids. Germline-derived CDR1 and CDR2 are SGHNT and YYREEE (reference sequence). The CDR3 DNA sequence: TGTGCCAGCAGCTTGAGGGTCGGGACAGAGACCTACGAGCAGTACTTC. Translation gives CASSLRVGTETYEQYF.

The chain has TRBV5-4 and TRBJ2-5, with D possibly being TRBD1 or TRBD2 (7 bases each). This CDR3 is 16 amino acids long. The V end lost 4 bases, the J end lost 4 bases, and 20 bases lay between the germline ends. The germline gives CDR1 SGHNT, CDR2 YYREEE (reference sequence). The CDR3: CASSRGGAGGRETQYF. In DNA, the CDR3 is TGTGCCAGCAGCCGGGGAGGGGCAGGGGGACGAGAGACCCAGTACTTC.

The chain combines TRBV5-4 with TRBJ2-5; D not resolved. V was trimmed by 2 bases and J by 0 bases, leaving 5 bases between them. CDR3 length equals 13 residues. CDR1 is SGHNT and CDR2 is YYREEE in the germline V gene (reference sequence). The CDR3 DNA sequence: TGTGCCAGCAGCTTTGAAAACCAAGAGACCCAGTACTTC. Translation: CASSFENQETQYF.

The gene calls are TRBV5-1 and TRBJ2-7, with D tentatively TRBD2 (5 bases). From germline, CDR1 is SGHRS and CDR2 YFSETQ. This CDR3 is built from 14 residues. The V end was cut by 0 bases, the J end by 5 bases, with 12 bases between. CDR3 amino acids: CASSLELERDEQYF. CDR3 nucleotides: TGCGCCAGCAGCTTGGAGCTAGAGAGGGACGAGCAGTACTTC.